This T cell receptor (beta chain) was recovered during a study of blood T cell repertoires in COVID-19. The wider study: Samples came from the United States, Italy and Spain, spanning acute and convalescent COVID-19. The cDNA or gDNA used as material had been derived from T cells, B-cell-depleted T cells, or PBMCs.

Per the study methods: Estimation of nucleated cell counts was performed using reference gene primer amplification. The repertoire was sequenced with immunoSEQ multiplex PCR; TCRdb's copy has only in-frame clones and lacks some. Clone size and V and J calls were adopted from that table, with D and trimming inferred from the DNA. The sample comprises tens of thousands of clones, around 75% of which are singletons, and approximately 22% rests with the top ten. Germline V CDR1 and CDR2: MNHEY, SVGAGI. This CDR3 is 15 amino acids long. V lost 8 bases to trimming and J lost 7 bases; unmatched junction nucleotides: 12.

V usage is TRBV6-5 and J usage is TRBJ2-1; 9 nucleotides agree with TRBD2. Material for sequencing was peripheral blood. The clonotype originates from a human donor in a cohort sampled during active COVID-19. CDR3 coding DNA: TGTGCCAGCCAAAGGGAGCTAGCGGGATGGAATGAGCAGTTCTTC. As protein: CASQRELAGWNEQFF.